The 27 T cell receptor beta chains below come from one sample, sequenced in a study of OX40 agonist ivuxolimab in advanced cancers. Method: immunoSEQ multiplex PCR; TCRdb's copy keeps in-frame clones and lacks some. The profile covers about 100,000 clones, with 89% appearing a single time and approximately 0.15% taken by the ten largest. The sample was CD4+ or CD8+ T cells sorted from blood, taken in a trial of the OX40 agonist ivuxolimab. The receptors come from an adult with an advanced solid tumor such as melanoma, head and neck, liver or kidney cancer.

The rearrangement uses TRBV30 and TRBJ1-3, with a weak D call TRBD1 (5 bases). Germline values: CDR1 GTSNPN, CDR2 SVGIG (reference sequence). V gave up 5 bases and J gave up 0 bases, with 17 bases separating them. The CDR3 contains 16 residues. The chain's CDR3 is CAWARTGLASGNTIYF. The CDR3 nucleotides read TGTGCCTGGGCCCGGACGGGACTGGCCTCTGGAAACACCATATATTTT.

The V call is TRBV19, the J call TRBJ1-2, with D perhaps matching TRBD1 (6 bases). From germline, CDR1 is LNHDA and CDR2 SQIVND (reference sequence). Between the trimmed V and J ends, which lost 7 bases and 2 bases, there was a span of 14 bases. The CDR3 has 14 amino acids. The CDR3 coding sequence is TGTGCCAGTACCAGGGACAATATAAACTATGGCTACACCTTC. This codes for CASTRDNINYGYTF.

The gene calls are TRBV7-6 and TRBJ2-5; the D gene is possibly TRBD2 (5 bases). Germline assignment: CDR1 SGHVS and CDR2 FNYEAQ. V lost 7 bases and J 3 bases, leaving 12 bases between the germline ends. The CDR3 covers 13 residues. The CDR3 spells CASNRGHKETQYF. In DNA, the CDR3 is TGTGCCAGCAATCGCGGGCACAAAGAGACCCAGTACTTC.

This chain uses TRBV10-3 with TRBJ1-5; D is perhaps TRBD1 (5 bases). The length of the CDR3 is 14 residues. The V end was cut by 2 bases, the J end by 7 bases, with 12 bases between. Germline V lookup: CDR1 ENHRY, CDR2 SYGVKD. Written as DNA, the CDR3 is TGTGCCATCAGTGAGATTGACAGTTCCCAGCCCCAGCATTTT. Translated, it gives CAISEIDSSQPQHF.

The V gene is TRBV29-1, the J gene TRBJ2-7; TRBD1 agrees at 12 bases. Germline CDR1 reads SQVTM; CDR2 reads ANQGSEA. Trimming at V came to 4 bases and at J to 4 bases, leaving 5 bases not matched to a gene. The CDR3 covers 14 residues. The CDR3 DNA follows: TGCAGCGTTGTGGGGACAGGGGGCGCGTACGAGCAGTACTTC. It is translated as CSVVGTGGAYEQYF.

Ten or more counts support this clone. The chain combines TRBV5-1 with TRBJ2-7, with 12 bases aligning to TRBD1. With 0 bases clipped from V and 8 bases from J, the junction kept 3 bases outside the gene matches. The CDR3 consists of 14 residues. Germline V lookup: CDR1 SGHRS, CDR2 YFSETQ. The CDR3 sequence is CASSLGDRGPKQYF. Written as DNA, the CDR3 is TGCGCCAGCAGCTTGGGGGACAGGGGGCCCAAGCAGTACTTC.

This clone was observed a single time. V and J are TRBV25-1 and TRBJ1-1, with D unclear. The CDR3 spans 13 residues. Trimming took 3 bases from V and 4 from J, leaving 9 bases between them. The germline V gene encodes CDR1 MGHDK and CDR2 SYGVNS. The CDR3 spells CASSDMWGTEAFF. In DNA, the CDR3 is TGTGCCAGCAGTGACATGTGGGGCACTGAAGCTTTCTTT.

The chain joins TRBV5-1 to TRBJ1-4, with a possible D match to TRBD1 (6 bases). The germline CDR1 and CDR2 sequences are SGHRS and YFSETQ. Trimming left V 2 bases short and J 8 bases short, with 13 bases between. CDR3 length: 14 residues. The CDR3 sequence: CASSFRGADEKLFF. In DNA, the CDR3 is TGCGCCAGCAGCTTTAGGGGGGCAGACGAAAAACTGTTTTTT.

V is TRBV6-5 and J is TRBJ2-1; 13 bases match TRBD2. Germline V CDR1 and CDR2: MNHEY, SVGAGI. This CDR3 is built from 15 residues. V trimming: 5 bases; J trimming: 6 bases; junction bases outside the gene matches: 4. CDR3 nucleotide sequence: TGTGCCAGCAGTCAAGGGACTAGCGGGGTCAATGAGCAGTTCTTC. It codes for CASSQGTSGVNEQFF.

The chain recombines TRBV5-1 with TRBJ2-3; D might be TRBD2 (6 bases). With 4 bases removed from V and 0 bases from J, the gap between germline ends came to 15 bases. This CDR3 is 16 amino acids long. Looked up from germline, CDR1 is SGHRS and CDR2 is YFSETQ. The CDR3, as DNA: TGCGCCAGCAGCCGTGGCAGTGCGGGGAGCACAGATACGCAGTATTTT. Translation: CASSRGSAGSTDTQYF.

The count of this clone is one. V is TRBV19 and J is TRBJ1-5; TRBD1 matches at 7 bases. The length of the CDR3 is 15 residues. Germline V gene sequence: CDR1 LNHDA, CDR2 SQIVND (reference sequence). With V trimmed by 5 bases and J by 3 bases, 7 bases remained unmatched. This CDR3 is CASSPRTGVNQPQHF. The DNA for the CDR3 is TGTGCCAGTAGTCCAAGGACAGGCGTCAATCAGCCCCAGCATTTT.

The chain uses TRBV30 and TRBJ1-4; D is unresolved. Germline V lookup: CDR1 GTSNPN, CDR2 SVGIG (reference sequence). V lost 4 bases, J lost 0 bases, and 12 bases lay in between. This CDR3 contains 15 residues. CDR3 DNA: TGTGCCTGGACAGATTGGACCTCAACTAATGAAAAACTGTTTTTT. Translated: CAWTDWTSTNEKLFF.

The chain combines TRBV5-6 with TRBJ2-1; TRBD1 might be the D (6 bases). The ends were cut back, 3 bases at V and 7 bases at J, with 20 bases in the middle. There are 16 residues in the CDR3. Per the germline V gene, CDR1 is SGHDT and CDR2 is YYEEEE. The CDR3 nucleotides are TGTGCCAGCAGCTCCCCCCGACAGGCTGGGGTGAATGAGCAGTTCTTC. Translating gives CASSSPRQAGVNEQFF.

The genes are TRBV9 and TRBJ2-1, with D uncertain. The CDR3 totals 15 residues. The V end was cut by 0 bases, the J end by 1 base, with 8 bases between. Germline values: CDR1 SGDLS, CDR2 YYNGEE. The CDR3 DNA is TGTGCCAGCAGCGTAGACGGTCGGTCCTACAATGAGCAGTTCTTC. Translated, it gives CASSVDGRSYNEQFF.

V usage is TRBV18 and J usage is TRBJ2-7; D might be TRBD1 or TRBD2, each matching 6 bases. V shed 6 bases and J shed 0 bases, with 15 bases lying between them. The CDR3 is 15 residues long. Germline CDR1 reads KGHSH; CDR2 reads LQKENI. CDR3 residues: CASSTGGTGSYEQYF. DNA for the CDR3: TGTGCCAGCTCGACAGGCGGGACTGGCTCCTACGAGCAGTACTTC.

A few counts support this clone. The V call is TRBV10-3, the J call TRBJ2-7; the match to TRBD1 covers 8 bases. Germline V lookup: CDR1 ENHRY, CDR2 SYGVKD. V lost 6 bases, J lost 4 bases, and 11 bases stayed unmatched. There are 15 residues in the CDR3. The DNA for the CDR3 is TGTGCCATCAGAGAGACAGGGGAGTTTCCTTACGAGCAGTACTTC. It codes for CAIRETGEFPYEQYF.

CDR3 coding DNA: TGTGCAAGTCGCCGCACTAGCGATCAAGAGACCCAGTACTTC. Protein product: CASRRTSDQETQYF. The chain joins TRBV12-2 to TRBJ2-5; TRBD2 reflects the table's D call only, with no check against the DNA. TRBV12-2 counts as a pseudogene. The CDR3 contains 14 residues.

The chain carries TRBV19 and TRBJ1-4; D unclear. CDR1 is LNHDA and CDR2 is SQIVND in the germline V gene (reference sequence). This CDR3 region has 15 residues. Trimming stripped 6 bases from V and 10 bases from J, with 21 bases between. CDR3 in DNA: TGTGCCAGTAGCTATGGTGGGGAGTCTGGTGGAAAACTGTTTTTT. Amino acid sequence: CASSYGGESGGKLFF.

In nucleotides, the CDR3 is TGTGCCAGCAGTTATGGGGGGAGTGATGAAAAACTGTTTTTT. Protein product: CASSYGGSDEKLFF. V and J are TRBV6-5 and TRBJ1-4, with D tentatively TRBD1 (5 bases). Trimming shortened V by 3 bases and J by 6 bases, and 11 bases separated the two germline ends. Germline V CDR1 and CDR2: MNHEY, SVGAGI. The CDR3 loop spans 14 amino acids.

The gene calls are TRBV18 and TRBJ1-1; 8 bases fit TRBD1. Germline values: CDR1 KGHSH, CDR2 LQKENI. The J segment lost 4 bases and the V segment lost 2 bases, leaving 6 bases of the junction unmatched. This CDR3 spans 15 amino acids. CDR3 sequence reads: CASSPKGTGGTEAFF. The CDR3 DNA reads as TGTGCCAGCTCACCAAAGGGTACAGGGGGCACTGAAGCTTTCTTT.

The gene calls are TRBV27 and TRBJ2-5; 9 bases map to TRBD2. This CDR3 contains 15 residues. The ends lost 9 bases at V and 2 bases at J; junction bases unmatched: 10. CDR1 and CDR2 from the germline V gene are MNHEY and SMNVEV (reference sequence). The CDR3 coding sequence is TGTGCCAGTAAGCCTCTAGCGGGGACACAAGAGACCCAGTACTTC. Its protein is CASKPLAGTQETQYF.

The chain is built from TRBV4-2 and TRBJ1-4; unclear D gene. Trimming shortened V by 7 bases and J by 5 bases, and 11 bases separated the two germline ends. The CDR3 runs 13 residues. Germline V CDR1 and CDR2: LGHNA, YNFKEQ. The CDR3 coding sequence is TGTGCCAGCAAGCGGGCCCAAAATGAAAAACTGTTTTTT. Translated, it gives CASKRAQNEKLFF.

To note about this clone: The germline gene is not matched at one end of the junction; a read error may be the cause. The chain has TRBV11-1 and TRBJ2-4, with a possible D match to TRBD1 (7 bases). This CDR3 is 14 amino acids long. CDR1 and CDR2 from the germline V gene are SGHAT and FQDESV (reference sequence). CDR3 nucleotide sequence: TGTGCCAGCAGCCCGAGGGGGGTCAGACAGGGTATCAACTTC. Protein product: CASSPRGVRQGINF.

The chain employs TRBV10-1 and TRBJ1-2, with D possibly matching TRBD1 (6 bases). CDR3 length: 13 residues. V dropped 2 bases and J dropped 8 bases, with 12 bases sitting between them. Germline V gene data show CDR1 as WNHNN and CDR2 as SYGVQD (reference sequence). The CDR3 is CASSEHRAYGYTF. The CDR3 bases are TGCGCCAGCAGTGAGCACAGGGCTTACGGCTACACCTTC.

This clone turned up a few times. This chain links TRBV6-1 with TRBJ2-7; the D gene is possibly TRBD1 (6 bases). This CDR3 has 15 amino acids. Trimming shortened V by 4 bases and J by 0 bases, and 13 bases separated the two germline ends. CDR1 and CDR2 (germline): MNHNS, SASEGT. The CDR3 reads CASSVYGQSSYEQYF. CDR3 coding DNA: TGTGCCAGCAGTGTATACGGACAGAGCTCCTACGAGCAGTACTTC.

This chain connects TRBV28 to TRBJ1-1; unclear D gene. Germline-derived CDR1 and CDR2 are MDHEN and SYDVKM. V was cut by 6 bases and J by 0 bases, with 2 bases left in between. This CDR3 spans 11 amino acids. The CDR3: CASRLNTEAFF. The CDR3 bases are TGTGCCAGCAGGTTGAACACTGAAGCTTTCTTT.

V usage is TRBV5-6 and J usage is TRBJ2-7; TRBD1 matches at 8 bases. J was trimmed by 6 bases and V by 3 bases; bases with no gene match: 5. Germline-derived CDR1 and CDR2 are SGHDT and YYEEEE. The CDR3 spans 13 residues. Written as DNA, the CDR3 is TGTGCCAGCAGCTCGTGGACAGGGCGCGAGCAGTACTTC. Residues: CASSSWTGREQYF.